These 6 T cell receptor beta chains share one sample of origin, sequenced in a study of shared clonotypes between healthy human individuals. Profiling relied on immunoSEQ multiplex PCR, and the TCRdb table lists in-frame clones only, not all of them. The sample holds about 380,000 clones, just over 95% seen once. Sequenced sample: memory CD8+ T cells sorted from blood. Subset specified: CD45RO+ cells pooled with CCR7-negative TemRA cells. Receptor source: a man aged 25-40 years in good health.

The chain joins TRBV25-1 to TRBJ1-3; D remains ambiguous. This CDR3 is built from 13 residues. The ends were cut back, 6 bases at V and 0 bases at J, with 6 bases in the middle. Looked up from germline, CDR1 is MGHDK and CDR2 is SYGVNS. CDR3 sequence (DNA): TGTGCCAGCAGCCTCTTCTCTGGAAACACCATATATTTT. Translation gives CASSLFSGNTIYF.

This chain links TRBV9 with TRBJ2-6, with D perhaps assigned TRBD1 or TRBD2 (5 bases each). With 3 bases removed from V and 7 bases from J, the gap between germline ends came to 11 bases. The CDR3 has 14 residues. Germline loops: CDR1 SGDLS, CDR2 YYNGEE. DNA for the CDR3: TGTGCCAGCAGCGAATCCGGGACCGCCAACGTCCTGACTTTC. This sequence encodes CASSESGTANVLTF.

Written as DNA, the CDR3 is TGTGCCAGCAGCTTAGCGGTTGGCAGTGCCTACGAGCAGTACTTC. This encodes CASSLAVGSAYEQYF. This chain links TRBV7-9 with TRBJ2-7; D unresolved. Trimming took 0 bases from V and 2 from J, leaving 11 bases between them. Looked up from germline, CDR1 is SEHNR and CDR2 is FQNEAQ (reference sequence). The CDR3 covers 15 residues.

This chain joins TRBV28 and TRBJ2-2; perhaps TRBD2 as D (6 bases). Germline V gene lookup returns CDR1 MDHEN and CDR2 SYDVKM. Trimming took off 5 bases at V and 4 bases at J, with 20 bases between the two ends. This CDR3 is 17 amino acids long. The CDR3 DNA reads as TGTGCCAGCAGTCCCGGGGGATACAGAGTCAGCACCGGGGAGCTGTTTTTT. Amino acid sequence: CASSPGGYRVSTGELFF.

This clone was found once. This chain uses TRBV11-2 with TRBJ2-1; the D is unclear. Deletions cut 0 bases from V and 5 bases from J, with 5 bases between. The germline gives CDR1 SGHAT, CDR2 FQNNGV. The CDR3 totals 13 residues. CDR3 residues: CASSLEAHNEQFF. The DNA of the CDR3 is TGTGCCAGCAGCTTAGAGGCTCACAATGAGCAGTTCTTC. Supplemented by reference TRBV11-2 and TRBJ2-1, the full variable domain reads EAGVAQSPRYKIIEKRQSVAFWCNPISGHATLYWYQQILGQGPKLLIQFQNNGVVDDSQLPKDRFSAERLKGVDSTLKIQPAKLEDSAVYLCASSLEAHNEQFFGPGTRLTVL.

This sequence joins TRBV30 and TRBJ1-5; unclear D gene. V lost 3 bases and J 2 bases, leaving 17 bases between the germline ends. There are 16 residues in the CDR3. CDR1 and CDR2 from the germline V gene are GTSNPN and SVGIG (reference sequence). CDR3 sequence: CAWSLGWGGGNQPQHF. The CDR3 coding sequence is TGTGCCTGGAGCCTAGGGTGGGGAGGCGGCAATCAGCCCCAGCATTTT.